This T cell receptor beta chain was captured by sequencing in a study of Graves' ophthalmopathy and Graves' hyperthyroidism. At the level of the study: The blood sample was drawn at first diagnosis and before any treatment.

Findings and limits, study-wide: In blood, most expanded thyroid clonotypes above 0.001 frequency were also detected. Sensitivity of roughly 88% and specificity of 70% to 84% were achieved when a 13-signature model separated ophthalmopathy from stable hyperthyroidism.

Where ophthalmopathy was present, donors had moderate-to-severe activity, CAS ≥3, NOSPECS ≥4 and duration under 3 months. This clonotype occurred once. As yet, its antigen is unknown. Trimming removed 7 bases at V and 7 bases at J, with 15 bases between. Germline-derived CDR1 and CDR2 are SGDLS and YYNGEE. The CDR3 totals 14 residues. The authors amplified TCR beta CDR3 regions, and they did so from RNA transcripts for repertoire sequencing. An initial RT-PCR round employing HTBI primers preceded a second-round multiplex PCR. TCRdb reprocessed the multiplex PCR reads via MiXCR and lists one record per CDR3 protein. Among approximately 700,000 distinct CDR3 sequences, around 40% were seen once, and the ten largest hold about 40%.

The chain joins TRBV9 to TRBJ1-6; D uncertain. The sequencing sample was made of peripheral blood. The receptor comes from an adult man with Graves' ophthalmopathy. The CDR3 protein is CASSPVESNSPLHF. For the CDR3, the DNA is TGTGCCAGCTCACCAGTGGAATCAAATTCACCCCTCCACTTT.